Below are 6 T cell receptor beta chains sequenced from a single sample in a study of shared clonotypes between healthy human individuals. The assay was immunoSEQ multiplex PCR, and TCRdb's table has in-frame clones only and misses some. This sample has roughly 2.5 million clones, with roughly nine tenths found just once. The sequenced sample consisted of naive CD4+ T cells sorted from blood. Described subset: CD45RA+ positively selected. Receptor source: a man in his late teens or twenties in good health.

The chain has TRBV16 and TRBJ1-6; no clear D gene. V lost 0 bases and J lost 6, with 9 bases in between. From germline, CDR1 is KGHSY and CDR2 FQNENV. This CDR3 spans 15 amino acids. The CDR3 is CASSQSVGPNSPLHF. CDR3 bases: TGTGCCAGCAGCCAATCAGTAGGACCTAATTCACCCCTCCACTTT.

This chain connects TRBV27 to TRBJ2-2, with D possibly matching TRBD1 (5 bases). V lost 8 bases and J 1 base, leaving 8 bases between the germline ends. This CDR3 is built from 13 residues. Germline values: CDR1 MNHEY, CDR2 SMNVEV (reference sequence). The CDR3 loop is CASSQGNTGELFF. CDR3 in DNA: TGTGCCAGCTCTCAGGGGAACACCGGGGAGCTGTTTTTT.

The chain's CDR3 is CASSYSKGGNQPQHF. The CDR3 DNA is TGTGCCAGCAGTTACTCGAAGGGGGGTAATCAGCCCCAGCATTTT. This chain uses TRBV6-5 with TRBJ1-5, with a possible D match to TRBD1 (6 bases). Per the germline V gene, CDR1 is MNHEY and CDR2 is SVGAGI. V lost 0 bases to trimming and J lost 4 bases, with 10 bases between them. The CDR3 covers 15 residues.

This chain connects TRBV5-5 to TRBJ2-7; D gene uncertain. This CDR3 is built from 14 residues. The germline V gene has CDR1 SGHKS and CDR2 YYEKEE (reference sequence). V dropped 2 bases and J dropped 6 bases, with 15 bases sitting between them. For the CDR3, the DNA is TGTGCCAGCAGCTTCCTCTCCGGTGGCGGCGAGCAGTACTTC. It is translated as CASSFLSGGGEQYF.

The chain joins TRBV19 to TRBJ2-3; D might be TRBD1 (6 bases). The germline gives CDR1 LNHDA, CDR2 SQIVND (reference sequence). V was cut by 4 bases and J by 2 bases, with 13 bases left in between. This CDR3 has 15 amino acids. CDR3 protein: CASSRTGTFTDTQYF. CDR3 DNA: TGTGCCAGTAGTAGAACAGGGACCTTCACAGATACGCAGTATTTT.

The V gene is TRBV28, the J gene TRBJ1-2; no clear D. Trimming took off 1 base at V and 4 bases at J, with 19 bases between the two ends. The CDR3 runs 17 residues. Germline V gene data show CDR1 as MDHEN and CDR2 as SYDVKM. The CDR3 sequence is CASSLLGGSGGSYGYTF. CDR3 DNA sequence: TGTGCCAGCAGTTTATTAGGAGGGTCTGGAGGAAGCTATGGCTACACCTTC.